The entry below gives a single T cell receptor (beta chain) sequence along with its context. The germline gene is not matched at one end of the junction; a read error may be the cause. Method: immunoSEQ multiplex PCR; TCRdb's copy keeps in-frame clones and lacks some. The sample includes around 270,000 clones, around 92% seen only once; the top ten take 2.6%. The CDR3 covers 15 residues. CDR1 and CDR2 (germline): SSHAT, FNYEAQ (reference sequence). This record comes from a study of blood T cell repertoires in COVID-19. The chain uses TRBV7-7 and TRBJ2-5; D is uncertain. The sequenced material came from peripheral blood. The source is a person under 35 with COVID-19, enrolled during active disease. CDR3 protein: CASSLGTYLQETQYF. The CDR3 DNA is TGTGCTAGCAGCTTAGGTACCTACCTACAAGAGACCCAGTACTTC.